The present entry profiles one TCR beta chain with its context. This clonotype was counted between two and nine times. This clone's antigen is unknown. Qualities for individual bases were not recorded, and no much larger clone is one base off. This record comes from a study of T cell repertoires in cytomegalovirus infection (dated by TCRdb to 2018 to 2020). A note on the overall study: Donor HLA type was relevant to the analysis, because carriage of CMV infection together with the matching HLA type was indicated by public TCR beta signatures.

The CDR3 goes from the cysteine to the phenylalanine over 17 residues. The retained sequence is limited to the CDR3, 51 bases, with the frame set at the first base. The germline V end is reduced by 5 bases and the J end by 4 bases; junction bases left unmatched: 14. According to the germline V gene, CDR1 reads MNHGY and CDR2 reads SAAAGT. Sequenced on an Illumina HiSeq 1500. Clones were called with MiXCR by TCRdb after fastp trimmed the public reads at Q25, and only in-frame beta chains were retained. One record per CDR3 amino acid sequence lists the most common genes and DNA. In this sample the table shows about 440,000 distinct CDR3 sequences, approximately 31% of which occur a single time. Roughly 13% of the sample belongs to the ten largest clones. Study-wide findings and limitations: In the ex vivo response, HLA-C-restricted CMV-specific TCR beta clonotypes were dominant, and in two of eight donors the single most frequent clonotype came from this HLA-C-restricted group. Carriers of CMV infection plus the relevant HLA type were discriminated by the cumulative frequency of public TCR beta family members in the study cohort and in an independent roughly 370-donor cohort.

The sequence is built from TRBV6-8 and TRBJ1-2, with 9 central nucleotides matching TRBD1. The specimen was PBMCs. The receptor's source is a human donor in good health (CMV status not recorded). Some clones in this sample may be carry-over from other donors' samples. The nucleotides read TGTGCCAGCAGTATGATGGGGACAGGGACCCTTGCCTATGGCTACACCTTC. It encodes CASSMMGTGTLAYGYTF.